A selection of T cell receptor beta chains follows, all from one sample in a study of blood T cell repertoires in COVID-19. The method was immunoSEQ multiplex PCR; TCRdb's version includes in-frame clones alone and lacks a portion of them. The sample consists of fewer than 70,000 clones, over 75% of them appearing once. The sample comprised peripheral blood. The source is a human donor in a cohort sampled during active COVID-19. CDR3s include the opening cysteine and the closing phenylalanine or tryptophan. Each record gives: clone size, D gene, J gene, V gene, CDR3 DNA, CDR3 protein. A D gene is named only where the DNA matches it firmly. The size entry is marked missing in some rows and otherwise reads once, few, many or a size class.

size: .
D: .
J: TRBJ1-5
V: TRBV6-6
DNA: TGTGCCAGCAGGGGGGGGGAAGGCCGCGGGAATCAGCCCCAGCATTTT
CDR3: CASRGGEGRGNQPQHF

size: .
D: TRBD2
J: TRBJ2-3
V: TRBV14
DNA: TGTGCCAGCAGCCAAGGGCTAGCGGGGGCTAGCTCTATAGATACGCAGTATTTT
CDR3: CASSQGLAGASSIDTQYF

size: .
D: .
J: TRBJ2-3
V: TRBV11-2
DNA: TGTGCCAGCAGCTTCCGTAGGGGAGGAGGACACACAGATACGCAGTATTTT
CDR3: CASSFRRGGGHTDTQYF

size: .
D: TRBD2
J: TRBJ2-1
V: TRBV5-1
DNA: TGCGCCAGCAGCTCCGGGACTAGCCTACTAGAGAATGAGCAGTTCTTC
CDR3: CASSSGTSLLENEQFF

size: .
D: TRBD2
J: TRBJ2-1
V: TRBV29-1
DNA: TGCAGCGTTTGGGGAGCGGGAGTTCACAATGAGCAGTTCTTC
CDR3: CSVWGAGVHNEQFF

size: .
D: .
J: TRBJ1-5
V: TRBV28
DNA: TGTGCCAGCAGTTACCTAGGAAGCAATCAGCCCCAGCATTTT
CDR3: CASSYLGSNQPQHF

size: .
D: .
J: TRBJ2-7
V: TRBV7-3
DNA: TGTGCCAGCAGCTTAGAGGTTTCCTACGAGCAGTACTTC
CDR3: CASSLEVSYEQYF

size: .
D: .
J: TRBJ1-3
V: TRBV6-5
DNA: TGTGCCAGCAGACCAGAGGCGATCTCTGGAAACACCATATATTTT
CDR3: CASRPEAISGNTIYF

size: few
D: .
J: TRBJ2-7
V: TRBV7-9
DNA: TGTGCCAGCAGCCGAAGACAGGAGCAGTACTTC
CDR3: CASSRRQEQYF

size: .
D: TRBD1
J: TRBJ2-7
V: TRBV12-3/TRBV12-4
DNA: TGTGCCAGCAGCTGGACGACAGGGGGCGAGCAGTACTTC
CDR3: CASSWTTGGEQYF

size: .
D: .
J: TRBJ2-2
V: TRBV29-1
DNA: TGCAGCGTTGGACGGGACACACGGAACACCGGGGAGCTGTTTTTT
CDR3: CSVGRDTRNTGELFF

size: .
D: .
J: TRBJ2-7
V: TRBV29-1
DNA: TGCAGCGTTGCTGCATGGAGTCCCGACGAGCAGTACTTC
CDR3: CSVAAWSPDEQYF